Listed below are T cell receptor beta chains from one sample, sequenced in a study of blood T cell repertoires in COVID-19. Sequenced by immunoSEQ multiplex PCR; TCRdb stores in-frame clones only, minus some. Counted here are a few hundred thousand clones, under 90% occurring once; the ten biggest clones make up just under 0.95%. Sequencing input: peripheral blood. The receptors derive from a woman between 40 and 55 years old who had recovered from COVID-19. Both conserved end residues are part of each CDR3. The D gene is left open where the match is weak. Clone size, where shown, is once, few, many, or a class for clones that have expanded.

V gene	D gene	clone size	J gene	CDR3 protein	CDR3 DNA
TRBV7-3	TRBD2	NA	TRBJ2-3	CASSREGGGDTQYF	TGTGCCAGCAGCCGGGAGGGTGGTGGGGATACGCAGTATTTT
TRBV19	TRBD2	NA	TRBJ2-1	CASSTLTGLAGYNEQFF	TGTGCCAGTAGCACATTAACCGGACTAGCGGGATACAATGAGCAGTTCTTC
TRBV5-1	TRBD2	few	TRBJ2-7	CASSFGTPGGPPYEQYF	TGCGCCAGCAGCTTCGGAACCCCGGGAGGCCCCCCCTACGAGCAGTACTTC
TRBV5-6	TRBD1	NA	TRBJ1-4	CASSSHSTGDLNEKLFF	TGTGCCAGCAGCTCCCACTCCACAGGGGACCTCAATGAAAAACTGTTTTTT
TRBV27	TRBD1	NA	TRBJ1-1	CASHRGRYTEAFF	TGTGCCAGCCACAGGGGGAGATACACTGAAGCTTTCTTT
TRBV13	TRBD1	NA	TRBJ2-5	CASSLDRGGETQYF	TGTGCCAGCAGCTTAGACAGGGGTGGAGAGACCCAGTACTTC
TRBV12-3/TRBV12-4	NA	NA	TRBJ2-7	CASRVLSYEQYF	TGTGCCAGCAGGGTACTGTCATACGAGCAGTACTTC
TRBV10-1	NA	NA	TRBJ2-7	CASRWAEQYF	TGCGCCAGCAGATGGGCCGAGCAGTACTTC
TRBV3-1/TRBV3-2	TRBD1	NA	TRBJ1-4	CASSPQTGHNEKLFF	TGTGCCAGCAGCCCGCAGACAGGGCATAATGAAAAACTGTTTTTT
TRBV2	TRBD2	NA	TRBJ2-3	CASSYDLAGGTDTQYF	TGTGCCAGCAGCTACGACTTGGCGGGAGGCACAGATACGCAGTATTTT
TRBV5-4	TRBD1	few	TRBJ1-4	CASSESQGPAEKLFF	TGTGCCAGCAGCGAGTCACAGGGGCCCGCTGAAAAACTGTTTTTT
TRBV7-3	NA	NA	TRBJ2-6	CASTYGVGRGAGANVLTF	TGTGCCAGCACCTACGGGGTCGGGAGAGGGGCTGGGGCCAACGTCCTGACTTTC
TRBV6-6	NA	NA	TRBJ2-7	CASSPAGGEQYF	TGTGCCAGCAGCCCCGCGGGTGGGGAGCAGTACTTC
TRBV30	NA	once	TRBJ1-1	CAWREGPSAAFF	TGTGCCTGGAGGGAGGGCCCGAGCGCGGCTTTCTTT
TRBV7-2	TRBD2	few	TRBJ2-5	CASSPAGGETQYF	TGTGCCAGCAGTCCAGCGGGAGGCGAGACCCAGTACTTC
TRBV29-1	TRBD2	NA	TRBJ2-7	CSARTSGDYEQYF	TGCAGCGCCCGGACTAGCGGGGACTACGAGCAGTACTTC
TRBV25-1	TRBD2	NA	TRBJ2-1	CASSPASGAYNEQFF	TGTGCCAGCAGTCCGGCTAGCGGAGCCTACAATGAGCAGTTCTTC
TRBV5-6	TRBD2	NA	TRBJ2-7	CASSLGLANYEQYF	TGTGCCAGCAGCCTGGGACTAGCGAACTACGAGCAGTACTTC
TRBV30	TRBD1	NA	TRBJ1-2	CAWTPGQGYGYTF	TGTGCCTGGACGCCGGGACAGGGGTACGGCTACACCTTC
TRBV9	TRBD1	NA	TRBJ2-5	CASSVGTGFIGETQYF	TGTGCCAGCAGCGTAGGGACAGGGTTTATCGGGGAGACCCAGTACTTC
TRBV7-2	NA	NA	TRBJ1-4	CASSLASGNNEKLFF	TGTGCCAGCAGCTTAGCATCAGGGAATAATGAAAAACTGTTTTTT
TRBV7-8	NA	NA	TRBJ1-5	CASSLAQTGWSNQPQHF	TGTGCCAGCAGCTTAGCGCAAACAGGCTGGAGCAATCAGCCCCAGCATTTT
TRBV6-5	NA	NA	TRBJ1-1	CASSELGLGNTEAFF	TGTGCCAGTTCCGAACTAGGGTTAGGGAACACTGAAGCTTTCTTT
TRBV6-1	NA	NA	TRBJ2-3	CASSEGLGFGTQYF	TGTGCCAGCAGTGAAGGACTAGGATTCGGTACGCAGTATTTT
TRBV7-2	NA	NA	TRBJ2-1	CASSSSGPTYNEQFF	TGTGCCAGCAGCTCATCTGGCCCAACCTACAATGAGCAGTTCTTC
TRBV7-3	TRBD2	NA	TRBJ2-1	CASSLTLASGSNEQFF	TGTGCCAGCAGCTTAACGTTGGCTAGCGGGAGTAATGAGCAGTTCTTC
TRBV29-1	NA	NA	TRBJ1-2	CSVAGRSNYGYTF	TGCAGCGTAGCAGGGCGGTCGAACTATGGCTACACCTTC
TRBV27	TRBD1	NA	TRBJ2-5	CASSLTGGGETQYF	TGTGCCAGCAGTTTGACAGGGGGAGGGGAGACCCAGTACTTC
TRBV11-2	NA	NA	TRBJ2-6	CASSPYIGQSGANVLTF	TGTGCCAGCAGCCCGTACATTGGACAATCTGGGGCCAACGTCCTGACTTTC
TRBV28	TRBD1	NA	TRBJ1-5	CASSPGQGSNQPQHF	TGTGCCAGCAGTCCCGGACAGGGGAGTAATCAGCCCCAGCATTTT
TRBV6-6	NA	NA	TRBJ1-3	CASSYQLPGSGNTIYF	TGTGCCAGCAGTTACCAACTCCCAGGGTCTGGAAACACCATATATTTT
TRBV18	TRBD2	few	TRBJ2-1	CASSPRMVAGGNEQFF	TGTGCCAGCTCCCCCCGGATGGTAGCGGGAGGAAATGAGCAGTTCTTC
TRBV7-9	NA	NA	TRBJ2-2	CASSHSGPSAGELFF	TGTGCCAGCAGCCATAGCGGACCCAGCGCCGGGGAGCTGTTTTTT
TRBV5-4	TRBD2	NA	TRBJ2-1	CASSLARASGYNEQFF	TGTGCCAGCAGCTTGGCACGGGCTAGCGGCTACAATGAGCAGTTCTTC
TRBV2	NA	many	TRBJ2-2	CASSGQGGVGELFF	TGTGCCAGCAGTGGACAGGGAGGTGTCGGGGAGCTGTTTTTT
TRBV5-1	TRBD2	NA	TRBJ2-2	CASRPGTSWGELFF	TGCGCCAGCAGACCAGGGACTAGCTGGGGGGAGCTGTTTTTT